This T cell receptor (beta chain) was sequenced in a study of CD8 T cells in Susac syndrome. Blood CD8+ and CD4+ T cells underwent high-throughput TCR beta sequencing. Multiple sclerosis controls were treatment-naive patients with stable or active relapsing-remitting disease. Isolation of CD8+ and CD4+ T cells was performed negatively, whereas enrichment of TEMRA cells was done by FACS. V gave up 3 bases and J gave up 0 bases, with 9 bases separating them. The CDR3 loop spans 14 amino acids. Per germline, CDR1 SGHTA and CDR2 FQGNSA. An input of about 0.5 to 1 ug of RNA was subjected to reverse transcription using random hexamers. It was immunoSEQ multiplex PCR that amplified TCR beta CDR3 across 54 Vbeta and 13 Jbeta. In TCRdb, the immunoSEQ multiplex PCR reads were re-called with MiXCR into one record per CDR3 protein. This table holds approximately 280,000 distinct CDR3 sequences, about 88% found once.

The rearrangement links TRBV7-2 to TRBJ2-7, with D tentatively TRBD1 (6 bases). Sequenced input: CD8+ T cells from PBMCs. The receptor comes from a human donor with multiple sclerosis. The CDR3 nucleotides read TGTGCCAGCAGCTTCCAGGGGAGCTCCTACGAGCAGTACTTC. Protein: CASSFQGSSYEQYF.